This T cell receptor (beta chain) was recovered during a study of blood T cell repertoires in COVID-19. Study summary: From the United States, Italy and Spain came samples of acute and convalescent COVID-19. Sources were T cells, B-cell-depleted T cells, or PBMCs; the material itself was cDNA or gDNA.

The CDR3 extends over 14 amino acids. The V segment lost 6 bases and the J segment 4 bases; nucleotides outside the gene matches: 8. The V gene's germline CDR1 is LNHDA and CDR2 SQIVND (reference sequence). This clone has at least ten counts. In the authors' workflow: Scientists estimated how many nucleated cells there were by amplifying reference gene primers. The repertoire was sequenced with immunoSEQ multiplex PCR; TCRdb's copy has only in-frame clones and lacks some. V and J calls plus clone size are reproduced from that table; the DNA served to infer D and trimming. This sample has approximately 120,000 clones, with around three quarters found just once.

The chain is built from TRBV19 and TRBJ1-1; the match to TRBD1 covers 7 bases. The sequence was collected from a human donor in a cohort sampled during active or convalescent COVID-19. Sequencing input: peripheral blood. The CDR3 bases are TGTGCCAGTAGCCCGACAGGGTCTAGCACTGAAGCTTTCTTT. This codes for CASSPTGSSTEAFF.